These 27 T cell receptor beta chains were all obtained from the same sample, sequenced in a study of shared clonotypes between healthy human individuals. Using immunoSEQ multiplex PCR, the repertoire was profiled, and TCRdb retains in-frame clones only, with some absent. The sample comprises 700,000 or so clones, approximately 79% of which are singletons, and roughly 1.8% rests with the top ten. Sequencing input: memory CD4+ T cells sorted from blood. Subset given: CD45RA-negative fraction. These TCRs come from a woman younger than 45 in good health.

This clone was seen only once. In nucleotides, the CDR3 is TGTGCCAGCAGTTACTTGGCTTCTACCTACAATGAGCAGTTCTTC. The encoded protein is CASSYLASTYNEQFF. The chain joins TRBV6-6 to TRBJ2-1; D remains ambiguous. Germline V gives CDR1 MNHNY, CDR2 SVGAGI (reference sequence). The CDR3 has 15 amino acids. V gave up 1 base and J gave up 2 bases, with 9 bases separating them.

The CDR3 loop reads CATGLAQSNEQFF. Written as DNA, the CDR3 is TGTGCCACAGGACTAGCCCAGAGCAATGAGCAGTTCTTC. The chain carries TRBV2 and TRBJ2-1; 8 bases agree with TRBD2. The CDR3 is 13 amino acids. Looked up from germline, CDR1 is SNHLY and CDR2 is FYNNEI. The V gene end was trimmed by 10 bases and the J gene end by 6 bases; junction bases not matched to a gene: 8.

V and J are TRBV6-5 and TRBJ2-7, with 15 bases identical to TRBD2. This CDR3 comprises 15 residues. The germline V gene has CDR1 MNHEY and CDR2 SVGAGI. After removal of 6 bases from V and 6 bases from J, the junction contained 6 bases not matched to a gene. CDR3 protein: CASRGLAGGPGEQYF. CDR3 DNA sequence: TGTGCCAGCAGAGGACTAGCGGGAGGGCCAGGCGAGCAGTACTTC.

The chain links TRBV7-2 to TRBJ1-1; 8 positions match TRBD1. There are 14 residues in the CDR3. CDR1 is SGHTA and CDR2 is FQGNSA in the germline V gene. J was trimmed by 3 bases and V by 1 base; bases with no gene match: 1. The CDR3 spells CASSLGTGHTEAFF. The CDR3 DNA is TGTGCCAGCAGCTTAGGGACAGGGCACACTGAAGCTTTCTTT. The variable domain in full, completed from reference TRBV7-2 and TRBJ1-1, reads GAGVSQSPSNKVTEKGKDVELRCDPISGHTALYWYRQSLGQGLEFLIYFQGNSAPDKSGLPSDRFSAERTGGSVSTLTIQRTQQEDSAVYLCASSLGTGHTEAFFGQGTRLTVV.

This chain uses TRBV5-1 with TRBJ2-1, with TRBD2 matching 10 bases. The CDR3 loop spans 14 amino acids. V lost 4 bases and J lost 7; bases outside the gene matches: 5. Germline lookup yields CDR1 SGHRS and CDR2 YFSETQ. Here the CDR3 reads CASSRTSGTNEQFF. CDR3 nucleotide sequence: TGCGCCAGCAGCCGTACTAGCGGGACAAATGAGCAGTTCTTC.

The V call is TRBV18, the J call TRBJ1-1, with D maybe TRBD1 (5 bases). Trimming removed 6 bases from V and 0 bases from J, with 8 bases in between. CDR1 is KGHSH and CDR2 is LQKENI in the germline V gene. This CDR3 is built from 13 residues. CDR3 loop: CASSGDLNTEAFF. The DNA for the CDR3 is TGTGCCAGCTCTGGGGACTTGAACACTGAAGCTTTCTTT.

This chain joins TRBV7-1 and TRBJ2-6; perhaps TRBD1 as D (5 bases). TRBV7-1 is an open reading frame whose function is uncertain. The CDR3 is 18 amino acids. Deletions cut 5 bases from V and 5 bases from J, with 22 bases between. CDR3 sequence (DNA): TGTGCCAGCAGCGGATTTCAACGAGGACAAAGTCGGGCCAACGTCCTGACTTTC. Protein: CASSGFQRGQSRANVLTF.

V usage is TRBV10-3 and J usage is TRBJ1-1; the match to TRBD1 covers 7 bases. The CDR3 is made up of 15 amino acids. Per germline, CDR1 ENHRY and CDR2 SYGVKD. The J segment lost 1 base and the V segment lost 6 bases, leaving 8 bases of the junction unmatched. The CDR3 DNA reads as TGTGCCATCAGGGGGGCAGGGGGAAGGAACACTGAAGCTTTCTTT. Translation gives CAIRGAGGRNTEAFF.

J is TRBJ2-7 and V is TRBV28; D may match TRBD1 or TRBD2 (5 bases each). V was shortened by 4 bases and J by 0 bases, with 10 bases between the two germline ends. Germline CDR1 reads MDHEN; CDR2 reads SYDVKM. This CDR3 spans 14 amino acids. Here the CDR3 DNA reads TGTGCCAGCAGTTCCTCAGGGAGCTCCTACGAGCAGTACTTC. It encodes CASSSSGSSYEQYF.

V gene TRBV2 combines with J gene TRBJ2-7; D is ambiguous. This CDR3 spans 15 amino acids. V lost 6 bases, J lost 3 bases, and 18 bases lay in between. Germline CDR1 reads SNHLY; CDR2 reads FYNNEI. Written as DNA, the CDR3 is TGTGCCAGCAGCTCGGTAAATTATGGCCTCTACGAGCAGTACTTC. Translation gives CASSSVNYGLYEQYF.

The chain couples TRBV28 to TRBJ1-1, with 7 positions matching TRBD1. Germline lookup yields CDR1 MDHEN and CDR2 SYDVKM. Germline trimming cut 6 bases from V and 7 bases from J; bases unmatched to any gene: 8. The CDR3 covers 13 residues. The CDR3 protein is CASRKQGWNEAFF. CDR3 coding DNA: TGTGCCAGCAGAAAACAGGGGTGGAATGAAGCTTTCTTT. The full variable domain, in which reference TRBV28 and TRBJ1-1 provide the parts outside the CDR3, is DVKVTQSSRYLVKRTGEKVFLECVQDMDHENMFWYRQDPGLGLRLIYFSYDVKMKEKGDIPEGYSVSREKKERFSLILESASTNQTSMYLCASRKQGWNEAFFGQGTRLTVV.

The rearrangement uses TRBV2 and TRBJ1-2; D gene unclear. Trimming shortened V by 6 bases and J by 1 base, and 12 bases separated the two germline ends. Germline V gene sequence: CDR1 SNHLY, CDR2 FYNNEI. This CDR3 contains 14 residues. The chain's CDR3 is CASRTRDGNYGYTF. The DNA of the CDR3 is TGTGCCAGCAGGACAAGAGACGGTAACTATGGCTACACCTTC.

The V and J genes are TRBV6-5 and TRBJ1-1, with 10 nucleotides matching TRBD1. V was clipped by 8 bases and J by 4 bases; unmatched bases: 10. Germline V gene lookup returns CDR1 MNHEY and CDR2 SVGAGI. This CDR3 spans 15 amino acids. CDR3 DNA sequence: TGTGCCAGCTGGCGGGACAGGGGTTCGAGCACTGAAGCTTTCTTT. Encoded protein: CASWRDRGSSTEAFF.

The CDR3 region is CASSSASGISTYEQYF. The CDR3 DNA reads TGTGCCAGCAGCTCTGCTAGCGGGATCTCTACCTACGAGCAGTACTTC. The V gene is TRBV7-2, the J gene TRBJ2-7, with 9 bases matching TRBD2. V shed 4 bases, J shed 2 bases, and the junction held 9 bases outside the gene matches. Per the germline V gene, CDR1 is SGHTA and CDR2 is FQGNSA. This CDR3 contains 16 residues.

The genes are TRBV5-4 and TRBJ2-2, with 7 bases lining up with TRBD2. Germline loops: CDR1 SGHNT, CDR2 YYREEE (reference sequence). With 4 bases clipped from V and 1 base from J, the junction kept 4 bases outside the gene matches. The CDR3 extends over 15 amino acids. The CDR3: CASSPKRGNTGELFF. The CDR3 nucleotides read TGTGCCAGCAGCCCAAAGCGGGGGAACACCGGGGAGCTGTTTTTT. Full variable domain (outside the CDR3, taken from reference TRBV5-4 and TRBJ2-2): ETGVTQSPTHLIKTRGQQVTLRCSSQSGHNTVSWYQQALGQGPQFIFQYYREEENGRGNFPPRFSGLQFPNYSSELNVNALELDDSALYLCASSPKRGNTGELFFGEGSRLTVL.

J is TRBJ1-1 and V is TRBV21-1; TRBD1 is the table's D call and was not checked against the DNA. TRBV21-1 is classified as a pseudogene. The CDR3 is 16 residues long. The CDR3 sequence is CASSKKDRGSSHEAFF. DNA of the CDR3: TGTGCCAGCAGCAAAAAAGACAGGGGCTCCTCCCATGAAGCTTTCTTT.

The rearrangement joins TRBV5-1 to TRBJ2-3; 8 bases match TRBD2. The J segment lost 0 bases and the V segment lost 4 bases, leaving 7 bases of the junction unmatched. This CDR3 is 16 amino acids long. The germline V gene encodes CDR1 SGHRS and CDR2 YFSETQ. The CDR3: CASSPGVAGSTDTQYF. The CDR3 DNA is TGCGCCAGCAGCCCCGGGGTAGCGGGGAGCACAGATACGCAGTATTTT.

This clone was observed a single time. This chain joins TRBV6-5 and TRBJ2-3; no definite D call. CDR3 length: 16 residues. Germline lookup yields CDR1 MNHEY and CDR2 SVGAGI. Trimming took off 0 bases at V and 2 bases at J, with 12 bases between the two ends. The DNA of the CDR3 is TGTGCCAGCAGTTACTCGAGTTTCAGAAACACAGATACGCAGTATTTT. Protein: CASSYSSFRNTDTQYF.

This chain uses TRBV6-4 with TRBJ2-7; unclear D gene. The CDR3 is 9 residues long. V lost 6 bases to trimming and J lost 5 bases, with 2 bases between them. Germline V gene lookup returns CDR1 MRHNA and CDR2 SNTAGT. The CDR3 loop reads CASRDEQYF. As DNA, the CDR3 is TGTGCCAGCAGAGACGAGCAGTACTTC.

With regard to this clone: The identical CDR3 is also encoded by other nucleotide sequences in the sample. The V call is TRBV11-3, the J call TRBJ2-3; TRBD1 matches 9 bases. The CDR3 consists of 14 residues. The ends lost 4 bases at V and 4 bases at J; junction bases unmatched: 3. CDR1 SGHNT and CDR2 YENEEA come from the germline V gene. The DNA for the CDR3 is TGTGCCAGCAGCTACAGGGGGCAAGCAGATACGCAGTATTTT. Protein: CASSYRGQADTQYF.

The chain joins TRBV5-4 to TRBJ1-3; TRBD1 is a possible D gene (5 bases). The CDR3 sequence is 16 residues long. Germline CDR1 and CDR2: SGHNT and YYREEE (reference sequence). Trimming removed 4 bases at V and 0 bases at J, with 14 bases between. CDR3 sequence reads: CASSGWRQGSGNTIYF. The CDR3 region has the DNA TGTGCCAGCAGCGGTTGGCGGCAGGGCTCTGGAAACACCATATATTTT.

The CDR3 nucleotides are TGCGCCAGCAGCTTGGAATTAAGGCGGGAGCTCGATGAGCAGTTCTTC. Translation gives CASSLELRRELDEQFF. The chain uses TRBV5-1 and TRBJ2-1; 7 nucleotides match TRBD2. The CDR3 consists of 16 residues. J lost 8 bases, V lost 0 bases, and 11 bases had no gene match. CDR1 is SGHRS, CDR2 YFSETQ, per germline.

The rearrangement links TRBV10-3 to TRBJ2-7; the D gene is possibly TRBD2 (5 bases). V lost 8 bases, J lost 2 bases, and 13 bases lay in between. This CDR3 has 13 amino acids. Germline CDR1 reads ENHRY; CDR2 reads SYGVKD. CDR3 sequence reads: CAILGEGAYEQYF. Written as DNA, the CDR3 is TGTGCCATCCTAGGCGAGGGAGCCTACGAGCAGTACTTC.

V and J are TRBV5-4 and TRBJ2-7, with D possibly TRBD1 on 5 matching bases. Trimming took 2 bases from V and 2 from J, leaving 14 bases between them. From germline, CDR1 is SGHNT and CDR2 YYREEE (reference sequence). CDR3 length: 15 amino acids. The CDR3 region is CASSLPQGNAYEQYF. As DNA, the CDR3 is TGTGCCAGCAGCTTACCCCAGGGAAACGCCTACGAGCAGTACTTC.

The chain couples TRBV7-9 to TRBJ2-7; tentative D call: TRBD2 (5 bases). V was clipped by 5 bases and J by 0 bases, with 11 bases between them. This CDR3 is built from 14 residues. Germline CDR1 reads SEHNR; CDR2 reads FQNEAQ (reference sequence). CDR3 nucleotide sequence: TGTGCCAGCAGCCAATCCGGGAACTCCTACGAGCAGTACTTC. It encodes CASSQSGNSYEQYF.

This sequence joins TRBV30 and TRBJ2-2; tentative D call: TRBD1 (5 bases). Germline V gives CDR1 GTSNPN, CDR2 SVGIG (reference sequence). This CDR3 is built from 14 residues. Trimming pared 2 bases from V and 7 bases from J, leaving 14 bases between. This chain's CDR3 is CAWSFPRQIGELFF. As DNA, the CDR3 is TGTGCCTGGAGTTTCCCAAGACAGATCGGGGAGCTGTTTTTT.

The chain is built from TRBV19 and TRBJ1-5; possible D gene TRBD1, 5 bases. This CDR3 comprises 15 residues. CDR1 LNHDA and CDR2 SQIVND come from the germline V gene (reference sequence). V was shortened by 3 bases and J by 6 bases, with 15 bases between the two germline ends. The CDR3 nucleotides are TGTGCCAGTAGTATTGGAACAGGCCTTCGTCAGCCCCAGCATTTT. Its translation is CASSIGTGLRQPQHF.